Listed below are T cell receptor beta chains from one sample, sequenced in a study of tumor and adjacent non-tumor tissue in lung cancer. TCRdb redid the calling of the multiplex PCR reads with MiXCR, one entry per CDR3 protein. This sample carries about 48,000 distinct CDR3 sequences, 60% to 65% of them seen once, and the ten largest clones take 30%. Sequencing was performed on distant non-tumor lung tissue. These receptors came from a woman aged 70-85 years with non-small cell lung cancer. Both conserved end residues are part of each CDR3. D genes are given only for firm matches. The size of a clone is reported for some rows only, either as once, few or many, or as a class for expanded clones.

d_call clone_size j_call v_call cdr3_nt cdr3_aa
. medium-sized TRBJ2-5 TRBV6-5 TGTGCCAGCAGGAACAACCAAGAGACCCAGTACTTC CASRNNQETQYF
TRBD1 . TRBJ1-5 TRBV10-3 TGTGCCACCTCCTATGGGGGACAGGCTACCGGTAGCAATCAGCCCCGGCATTTT CATSYGGQATGSNQPRHF
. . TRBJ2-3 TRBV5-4 TGTGCCAACAGCTTGGGCGTGTATCCCACAGATACGCAGTATTTT CANSLGVYPTDTQYF
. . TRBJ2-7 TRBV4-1 TGCGCCAGCAGCCAAGGCAGGGACAAGGGGAGCTACGAGCAGTACTTC CASSQGRDKGSYEQYF
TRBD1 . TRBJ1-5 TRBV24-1 TGTGCCACCTGTGATCCCCGGGGACAGGCCTCTGATCAGCCCCAGCATTTT CATCDPRGQASDQPQHF
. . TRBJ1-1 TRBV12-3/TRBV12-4 TGTGCCAGCAGTTTGCCGGTGGGAAAAACTGAAGCTCTCTTT CASSLPVGKTEALF
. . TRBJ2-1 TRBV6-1 TGTGCCAGCAGGAGGGGGAACGTATGGGGCTCCTACAAAGAGCAGTTCTTC CASRRGNVWGSYKEQFF
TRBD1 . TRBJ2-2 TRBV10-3 TGTGCCATCCGTGATATAGGGGGCGCCCGGACCGGGGAGCTGTTTTTT CAIRDIGGARTGELFF
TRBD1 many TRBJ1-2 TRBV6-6 TGTGCCAGCAGCCTGGACAGGGAAAGGGCCTATGGCTACACCTTC CASSLDRERAYGYTF
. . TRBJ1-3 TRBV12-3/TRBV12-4 TGTGCCAGCAATTTCGGCCAGAGAGGAAACACCATATATTTT CASNFGQRGNTIYF
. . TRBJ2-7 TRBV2 TGTGCCAGCAGTCTAGACACTGACGACTACGAGCAGTACTTC CASSLDTDDYEQYF
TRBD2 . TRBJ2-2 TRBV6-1 TGTGCCAGCAGTACTAGCGGGAGTTCAACCGGGGAGCCGTCTTTT CASSTSGSSTGEPSF
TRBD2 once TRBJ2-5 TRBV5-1 TGCGCCAGCAGCTTGGGGCTAGCGGGACAAGAGACCCAGTACTTC CASSLGLAGQETQYF
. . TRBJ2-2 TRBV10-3 TGTGCCATCAAACGAGAGGCCTGGGAGCTGTTTTTT CAIKREAWELFF
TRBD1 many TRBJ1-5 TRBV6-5 TGTGCCAGCAGTACCGACAGGGGTCGGGGTCAGCCCCAGCATTTT CASSTDRGRGQPQHF
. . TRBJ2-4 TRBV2 TGTGCCAGCAGTGAAACGGAATATGCGTCGGAGACCGCCAAAAACATCCAGTACTTC CASSETEYASETAKNIQYF
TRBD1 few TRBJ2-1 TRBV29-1 TGCAGTACACAACAGGGGGCTAGAGATAATGAGCAGTTCTTC CSTQQGARDNEQFF
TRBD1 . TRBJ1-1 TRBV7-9 TGTGCCAGCAGCTTAGGGCCTCTGGGACAGGGGAACACTGAAGCTTTCTTT CASSLGPLGQGNTEAFF
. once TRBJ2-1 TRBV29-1 TGCAACGTCGAAGTAGCCGGGGGAGGTAAGCAGTTCTTC CNVEVAGGGKQFF
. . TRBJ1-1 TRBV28 TGTACCAGCAATGAACAGGTGAACACTGAAGCTTTCTTT CTSNEQVNTEAFF
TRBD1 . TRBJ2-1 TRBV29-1 TGCAGCGTTGAAGGTACAGGGGTTTACTACAATGAGCAGTCCTTC CSVEGTGVYYNEQSF
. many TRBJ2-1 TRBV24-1 TGTGCCACCAGTGGGTCGGGAGATGTTAATGAGCAGTTCTTC CATSGSGDVNEQFF
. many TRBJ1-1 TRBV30 TGTGCCTGGAGTGCGGGGGCACGGGGTGAAGCTTTCTTT CAWSAGARGEAFF
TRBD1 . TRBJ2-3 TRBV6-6 TGTGCCAGCACCAAAGGGACAGGGAGGATAGATACGCAGTATTTT CASTKGTGRIDTQYF
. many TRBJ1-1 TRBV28 TGTGCCAGCACGTCCGAGGGACGGGGAGCTTTCTTT CASTSEGRGAFF
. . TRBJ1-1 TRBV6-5 TGTGTCAGCAGTCCTGTTGTGGGGAACACTGAAGCCTTCTTT CVSSPVVGNTEAFF
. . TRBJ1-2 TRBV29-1 TGTGGCGTTATCTCCTCAGGCTATGGCTACACCTTC CGVISSGYGYTF
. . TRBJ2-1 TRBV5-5 TGTGCCAGCAGCTCTGAACAGGTCTCCTACAATGAGGAGTTCTTC CASSSEQVSYNEEFF
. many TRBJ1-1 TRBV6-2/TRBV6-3 TGTGCCAGCAGTTACCCGGACTGGAGAAATTCGGACACTGAAGCTTTCTTT CASSYPDWRNSDTEAFF
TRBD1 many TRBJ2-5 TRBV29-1 TGCAGCGCCCAGGGACAGGAGAAATTAAAAGAGACCCAGTACTTC CSAQGQEKLKETQYF
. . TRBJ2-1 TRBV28 TGTGCCAGCAGTCCCACATCTTATGGTAACTATGAGCAGTTCTTC CASSPTSYGNYEQFF
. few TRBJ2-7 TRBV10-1 TGCGCCAGCAATGAGAGCGGGTCTGGTGACGAGCAGTATTTC CASNESGSGDEQYF
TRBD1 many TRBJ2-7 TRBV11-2 TGTGCCAGCAGCTTAGATCTGACAGGGCGTAAGTACTTC CASSLDLTGRKYF
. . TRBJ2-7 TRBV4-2 TGTGCCAGCCGCCAAGTTTTCATCAGATTACTAGTAGGATTACCGAGCTCCTACGAGCAGTACTTC CASRQVFIRLLVGLPSSYEQYF
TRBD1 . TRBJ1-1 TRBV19 TGTGCCAGTAGTAAGGGTGGACAGGGAAGAAGTCTCGCTGAAGCTTTCTTT CASSKGGQGRSLAEAFF
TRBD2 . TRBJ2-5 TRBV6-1 TGTGCCTCCTTCGGGAGCGGGGAAGAGACCCAGTACTTC CASFGSGEETQYF
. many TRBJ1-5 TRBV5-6 TGTGCCAGCAGCTTGGGGTGGGATCAGCCCCAGCATTTT CASSLGWDQPQHF
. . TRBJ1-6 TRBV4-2 TGTGCCAGCAGCCAAGGGAGGGGGGCGCGATCATGCTCACCCCTCCACTTT CASSQGRGARSCSPLHF
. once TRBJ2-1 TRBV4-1 TGCATCAGCAGCCAAGCTGGTACAGAATACAATGAGCAGTTCTTC CISSQAGTEYNEQFF
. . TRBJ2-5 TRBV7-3 TGTGCCAGCAGCTTCCGCGGCGGTCGCGAGACCCAGTACTTC CASSFRGGRETQYF
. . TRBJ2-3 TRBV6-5 TGTGTCAGCAGTTACTCGTTTATTAACACGGATACGCAGTATTTT CVSSYSFINTDTQYF
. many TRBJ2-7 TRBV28 TGTGCCGTACGGAGGGCCGCCTACGAGCAGTACTTC CAVRRAAYEQYF
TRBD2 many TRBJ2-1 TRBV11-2 TGTGCCAGCAGCTTACGGACTAGCCTGGGAGCCGAACAGTTCTTC CASSLRTSLGAEQFF
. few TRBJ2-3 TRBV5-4 TGTGCCGGCAGCTTGAAGGGTCGTAAGGCGGATACGCAGTATTTT CAGSLKGRKADTQYF